The 20 T cell receptor beta chains reported below all come from one sample, sequenced in a study of blood T cells in healthy people across ages. Primers used in a second PCR of about 7 to 12 cycles were a sample-barcoded 5' primer and a J-beta primer mix. TCRdb called the 5' RACE reads again in MiXCR, with one record for every CDR3 protein. Among roughly 1.4 million distinct CDR3 sequences, around 59% were seen once, and the ten largest hold 6.5% to 8.5%. Sequencing used blood. Receptor source: a young man in good health.

The chain couples TRBV5-4 to TRBJ2-1; D remains ambiguous. The germline CDR1 and CDR2 sequences are SGHNT and YYREEE (reference sequence). Between the trimmed V and J ends, which lost 0 bases and 2 bases, there was a span of 15 bases. The CDR3 loop spans 17 amino acids. The CDR3 nucleotides are TGTGCCAGCAGCTTGGAGGCAAGCCGAAGAACCTACAATGAGCAGTTCTTC. Translated: CASSLEASRRTYNEQFF. Full variable domain (rest looked up from reference TRBV5-4 and TRBJ2-1): ETGVTQSPTHLIKTRGQQVTLRCSSQSGHNTVSWYQQALGQGPQFIFQYYREEENGRGNFPPRFSGLQFPNYSSELNVNALELDDSALYLCASSLEASRRTYNEQFFGPGTRLTVL.

This clonotype showed up just a few times. The chain links TRBV12-3 or TRBV12-4 to TRBJ2-5; D not resolved. This CDR3 comprises 13 residues. The V gene lost 5 bases and the J gene lost 2 bases, with 9 bases spanning the gap. This chain's CDR3 is CASSPYGQETQYF. CDR3 nucleotides: TGTGCCAGCAGTCCCTATGGGCAAGAGACCCAGTACTTC.

V and J are TRBV10-1 and TRBJ2-7; a possible D gene is TRBD2 (6 bases). The V gene's germline CDR1 is WNHNN and CDR2 SYGVQD (reference sequence). V was cut by 8 bases and J by 3 bases, with 14 bases left in between. This CDR3 has 13 amino acids. This chain's CDR3 is CASGRDSSYEQYF. The CDR3 DNA sequence: TGCGCCAGCGGCCGGGACTCCAGCTACGAGCAGTACTTC.

This chain links TRBV3-1 with TRBJ2-1, with 10 positions matching TRBD2. CDR1 LGHDT and CDR2 YNNKEL come from the germline V gene (reference sequence). There are 17 residues in the CDR3. V shed 0 bases and J 8 bases; nucleotides not matched to a gene: 10. The CDR3 nucleotides read TGTGCCAGCAGCCAAGAACGGGAGCGGGAGGGCCCTGATGAGCAGTTCTTC. Protein: CASSQEREREGPDEQFF.

This clonotype was detected once. J is TRBJ2-3 and V is TRBV7-2; TRBD2 is a possible D gene (5 bases). Germline CDR1 is SGHTA and CDR2 is FQGNSA. V gave up 1 base and J gave up 0 bases, with 11 bases separating them. The CDR3 has 16 residues. CDR3 DNA sequence: TGTGCCAGCAGCTTAGTTGTTTGGACTAGCACAGATACGCAGTATTTT. This gives the protein CASSLVVWTSTDTQYF.

This sequence joins TRBV4-1 and TRBJ2-7, with 13 bases identical to TRBD2. CDR3 length: 15 amino acids. V shed 4 bases, J shed 5 bases, and the junction held 5 bases outside the gene matches. CDR1 is MGHRA and CDR2 is YSYEKL in the germline V gene. The CDR3 DNA reads TGCGCCAGCAGCCCCGGGACTAGCGGGGTAGACGAGCAGTACTTC. Protein: CASSPGTSGVDEQYF.

The chain joins TRBV7-2 to TRBJ2-3; possibly TRBD1 for D (5 bases). Germline CDR1 is SGHTA and CDR2 is FQGNSA. The CDR3 contains 14 residues. Trimming took off 3 bases at V and 8 bases at J, with 15 bases between the two ends. CDR3 in amino acids: CASSLGRDRGTQYF. CDR3 bases: TGTGCCAGCAGCTTGGGCAGGGATCGTGGTACGCAGTATTTT. Complete variable domain (other parts from reference TRBV7-2 and TRBJ2-3): GAGVSQSPSNKVTEKGKDVELRCDPISGHTALYWYRQSLGQGLEFLIYFQGNSAPDKSGLPSDRFSAERTGGSVSTLTIQRTQQEDSAVYLCASSLGRDRGTQYFGPGTRLTVL.

The rearrangement joins TRBV12-3 or TRBV12-4 to TRBJ2-5, with D tentatively TRBD1 or TRBD2 (5 bases each). The tail of the sequence fits TRBJ2-7 better, so the J call may be wrong. This CDR3 has 16 residues. CDR3 in DNA: TGTGCCAGCAGTCCGGAGGATTCTTTGAGGGGAGACGAGCAGTACTTC. Translated, it gives CASSPEDSLRGDEQYF.

The chain employs TRBV10-3 and TRBJ2-3; TRBD1 might be the D (6 bases). The germline V gene encodes CDR1 ENHRY and CDR2 SYGVKD. With 11 bases removed from V and 0 bases from J, the gap between germline ends came to 18 bases. This CDR3 comprises 15 residues. The CDR3 DNA reads TGTGCCGTCAAACAGGGCCCCTCTAGCACAGATACGCAGTATTTT. Its protein product is CAVKQGPSSTDTQYF.

The chain employs TRBV4-1 and TRBJ2-1, with 11 bases fitting TRBD1. With V trimmed by 8 bases and J by 5 bases, 5 bases remained unmatched. This CDR3 region has 14 residues. Per germline, CDR1 MGHRA and CDR2 YSYEKL. This chain's CDR3 is CASGGQGGNNEQFF. The DNA of the CDR3 is TGCGCCAGCGGGGGACAGGGGGGTAACAATGAGCAGTTCTTC.

The V gene is TRBV12-3 or TRBV12-4, the J gene TRBJ1-2; D is undetermined. CDR3 length: 11 residues. V was clipped by 3 bases and J by 13 bases, with 12 bases between them. CDR3 nucleotide sequence: TGTGCCAGCAGTTTCGAGGTGACCGCCACCTTC. This gives the protein CASSFEVTATF.

This clonotype was seen a few times. The chain has TRBV5-1 and TRBJ2-4, with 7 bases aligning to TRBD2. Unmatched junction bases numbered 3, after V lost 4 bases and J lost 2 bases. Germline values: CDR1 SGHRS, CDR2 YFSETQ. The length of the CDR3 is 14 residues. CDR3 region: CASSPRESKNIQYF. The CDR3, as DNA: TGCGCCAGCAGCCCGCGGGAGTCCAAAAACATTCAGTACTTC.

This clonotype was counted a few times. The rearrangement joins TRBV29-1 to TRBJ2-1; possibly TRBD2 for D (6 bases). Germline V lookup: CDR1 SQVTM, CDR2 ANQGSEA. The CDR3 has 16 residues. Trimming pared 3 bases from V and 0 bases from J, leaving 15 bases between. The CDR3 region is CSVEGGMHSSYNEQFF. In nucleotides, the CDR3 is TGCAGCGTTGAGGGCGGGATGCACAGCTCCTACAATGAGCAGTTCTTC.

The genes are TRBV3-1 and TRBJ2-4; D not certain. The DNA end is more similar to TRBJ2-5, so the J call may be wrong. The CDR3 runs 14 residues. Germline assignment: CDR1 LGHDT and CDR2 YNNKEL (reference sequence). The CDR3 sequence: CASSQEPTKETQYF. The CDR3 DNA sequence: TGTGCCAGCAGCCAAGAACCGACAAAAGAGACCCAGTACTTC.

This clonotype was seen just once. The chain couples TRBV20-1 to TRBJ2-3; 8 positions agree with TRBD1. Germline V gene sequence: CDR1 DFQATT, CDR2 SNEGSKA (reference sequence). The CDR3 spans 17 residues. V trimming: 0 bases; J trimming: 3 bases; junction bases outside the gene matches: 11. CDR3 sequence reads: CSAREKAQGARTDTQYF. CDR3 coding DNA: TGCAGTGCTAGAGAAAAAGCGCAGGGGGCTAGGACAGATACGCAGTATTTT.

The chain carries TRBV3-1 and TRBJ2-7, with 8 bases aligning to TRBD1. CDR1 LGHDT and CDR2 YNNKEL come from the germline V gene (reference sequence). J gave up 3 bases and V 1 base, and 5 bases lay outside the gene matches. This CDR3 spans 15 amino acids. The CDR3 protein is CASSQAPQGVYEQYF. CDR3 DNA sequence: TGTGCCAGCAGCCAAGCCCCACAGGGGGTCTACGAGCAGTACTTC.

The chain is built from TRBV7-2 and TRBJ2-5, with D unresolved. Germline lookup yields CDR1 SGHTA and CDR2 FQGNSA. CDR3 length equals 14 residues. Trimming took 2 bases from V and 2 from J, leaving 9 bases between them. The CDR3, as DNA: TGTGCCAGCAGCTTAAGTCCCTCGCAAGAGACCCAGTACTTC. This translates into CASSLSPSQETQYF. The complete variable domain, with remaining parts taken from reference TRBV7-2 and TRBJ2-5, reads GAGVSQSPSNKVTEKGKDVELRCDPISGHTALYWYRQSLGQGLEFLIYFQGNSAPDKSGLPSDRFSAERTGGSVSTLTIQRTQQEDSAVYLCASSLSPSQETQYFGPGTRLLVL.

This chain uses TRBV5-1 with TRBJ2-1; 10 bases fit TRBD2. Germline CDR1 reads SGHRS; CDR2 reads YFSETQ. The CDR3 covers 18 residues. The trim removed 0 bases at V and 0 bases at J, leaving 6 bases unmatched. The CDR3 DNA reads TGCGCCAGCAGCTTGGGGCCTAGCGGGGGCAGCTCCTACAATGAGCAGTTCTTC. Translating gives CASSLGPSGGSSYNEQFF. Using reference TRBV5-1 and TRBJ2-1 for the parts outside the CDR3, the full variable domain is KAGVTQTPRYLIKTRGQQVTLSCSPISGHRSVSWYQQTPGQGLQFLFEYFSETQRNKGNFPGRFSGRQFSNSRSEMNVSTLELGDSALYLCASSLGPSGGSSYNEQFFGPGTRLTVL.

The V and J genes are TRBV20-1 and TRBJ1-2; TRBD1 is a possible D gene (5 bases). Germline V CDR1 and CDR2: DFQATT, SNEGSKA (reference sequence). The CDR3 totals 16 residues. Trimming took off 0 bases at V and 6 bases at J, with 20 bases between the two ends. The CDR3 loop reads CSARDGGGVSVNGYTF. The CDR3, as DNA: TGCAGTGCTAGAGATGGGGGTGGTGTCAGTGTGAATGGCTACACCTTC.

This clonotype has just a few counts. The V gene is TRBV16, the J gene TRBJ2-4, with TRBD2 matching over 7 bases. The J call could be wrong; TRBJ2-7 is a better fit for the DNA end. This CDR3 has 15 amino acids. The V gene's germline CDR1 is KGHSY and CDR2 FQNENV. CDR3 sequence reads: CASSQGPSGTYEQYF. The CDR3 nucleotides read TGTGCCAGCAGCCAAGGACCTAGCGGAACCTACGAGCAGTACTTC.